This record looks at one T cell receptor (beta chain) sequence and its context. Assay used: immunoSEQ multiplex PCR; TCRdb lists only in-frame clones, some missing. In the table there are some 80,000 clones, 70% to 90% of which are singletons. The CDR3 consists of 13 residues. Per the germline V gene, CDR1 is KGHDR and CDR2 is SFDVKD. Trimming took off 5 bases at V and 0 bases at J, with 6 bases between the two ends. This specimen belongs to a study of blood T cell repertoires in COVID-19. This sequence joins TRBV24-1 and TRBJ2-5; D uncertain. The receptor was derived from a man in his forties or fifties with COVID-19, enrolled during active disease. Source material: peripheral blood. The CDR3 is CATSAEYQETQYF. CDR3 in DNA: TGTGCCACCAGTGCTGAGTACCAAGAGACCCAGTACTTC.